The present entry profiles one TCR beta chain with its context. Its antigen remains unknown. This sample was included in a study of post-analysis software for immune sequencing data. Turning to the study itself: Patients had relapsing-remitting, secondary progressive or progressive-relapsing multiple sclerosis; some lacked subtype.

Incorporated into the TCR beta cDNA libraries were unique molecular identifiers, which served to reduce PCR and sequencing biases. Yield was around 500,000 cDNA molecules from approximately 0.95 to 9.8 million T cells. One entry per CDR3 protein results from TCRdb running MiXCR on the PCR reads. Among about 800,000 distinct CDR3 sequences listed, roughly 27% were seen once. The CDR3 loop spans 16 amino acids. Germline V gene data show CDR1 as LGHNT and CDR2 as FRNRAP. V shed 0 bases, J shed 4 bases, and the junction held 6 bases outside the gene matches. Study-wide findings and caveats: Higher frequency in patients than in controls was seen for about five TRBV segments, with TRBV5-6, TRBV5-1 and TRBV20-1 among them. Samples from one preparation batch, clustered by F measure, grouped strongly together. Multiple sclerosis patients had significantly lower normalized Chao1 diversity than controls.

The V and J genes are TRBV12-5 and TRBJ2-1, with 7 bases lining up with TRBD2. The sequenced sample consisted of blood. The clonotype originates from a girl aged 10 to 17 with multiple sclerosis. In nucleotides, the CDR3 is TGTGCTAGTGGTTTGGTACTGGGCGGGGGATACAATGAGCAGTTCTTC. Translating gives CASGLVLGGGYNEQFF.